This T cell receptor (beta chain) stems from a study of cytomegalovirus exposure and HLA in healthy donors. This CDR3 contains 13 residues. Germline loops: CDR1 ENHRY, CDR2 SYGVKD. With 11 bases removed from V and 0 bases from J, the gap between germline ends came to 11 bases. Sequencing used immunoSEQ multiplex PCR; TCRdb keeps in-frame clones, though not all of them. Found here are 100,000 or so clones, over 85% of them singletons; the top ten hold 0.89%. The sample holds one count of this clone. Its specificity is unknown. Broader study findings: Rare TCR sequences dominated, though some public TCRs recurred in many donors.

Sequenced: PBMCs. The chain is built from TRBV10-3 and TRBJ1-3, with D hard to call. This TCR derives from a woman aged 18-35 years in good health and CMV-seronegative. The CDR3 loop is CAVTTSSGNTIYF. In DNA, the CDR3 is TGTGCCGTCACAACGAGCTCTGGAAACACCATATATTTT.